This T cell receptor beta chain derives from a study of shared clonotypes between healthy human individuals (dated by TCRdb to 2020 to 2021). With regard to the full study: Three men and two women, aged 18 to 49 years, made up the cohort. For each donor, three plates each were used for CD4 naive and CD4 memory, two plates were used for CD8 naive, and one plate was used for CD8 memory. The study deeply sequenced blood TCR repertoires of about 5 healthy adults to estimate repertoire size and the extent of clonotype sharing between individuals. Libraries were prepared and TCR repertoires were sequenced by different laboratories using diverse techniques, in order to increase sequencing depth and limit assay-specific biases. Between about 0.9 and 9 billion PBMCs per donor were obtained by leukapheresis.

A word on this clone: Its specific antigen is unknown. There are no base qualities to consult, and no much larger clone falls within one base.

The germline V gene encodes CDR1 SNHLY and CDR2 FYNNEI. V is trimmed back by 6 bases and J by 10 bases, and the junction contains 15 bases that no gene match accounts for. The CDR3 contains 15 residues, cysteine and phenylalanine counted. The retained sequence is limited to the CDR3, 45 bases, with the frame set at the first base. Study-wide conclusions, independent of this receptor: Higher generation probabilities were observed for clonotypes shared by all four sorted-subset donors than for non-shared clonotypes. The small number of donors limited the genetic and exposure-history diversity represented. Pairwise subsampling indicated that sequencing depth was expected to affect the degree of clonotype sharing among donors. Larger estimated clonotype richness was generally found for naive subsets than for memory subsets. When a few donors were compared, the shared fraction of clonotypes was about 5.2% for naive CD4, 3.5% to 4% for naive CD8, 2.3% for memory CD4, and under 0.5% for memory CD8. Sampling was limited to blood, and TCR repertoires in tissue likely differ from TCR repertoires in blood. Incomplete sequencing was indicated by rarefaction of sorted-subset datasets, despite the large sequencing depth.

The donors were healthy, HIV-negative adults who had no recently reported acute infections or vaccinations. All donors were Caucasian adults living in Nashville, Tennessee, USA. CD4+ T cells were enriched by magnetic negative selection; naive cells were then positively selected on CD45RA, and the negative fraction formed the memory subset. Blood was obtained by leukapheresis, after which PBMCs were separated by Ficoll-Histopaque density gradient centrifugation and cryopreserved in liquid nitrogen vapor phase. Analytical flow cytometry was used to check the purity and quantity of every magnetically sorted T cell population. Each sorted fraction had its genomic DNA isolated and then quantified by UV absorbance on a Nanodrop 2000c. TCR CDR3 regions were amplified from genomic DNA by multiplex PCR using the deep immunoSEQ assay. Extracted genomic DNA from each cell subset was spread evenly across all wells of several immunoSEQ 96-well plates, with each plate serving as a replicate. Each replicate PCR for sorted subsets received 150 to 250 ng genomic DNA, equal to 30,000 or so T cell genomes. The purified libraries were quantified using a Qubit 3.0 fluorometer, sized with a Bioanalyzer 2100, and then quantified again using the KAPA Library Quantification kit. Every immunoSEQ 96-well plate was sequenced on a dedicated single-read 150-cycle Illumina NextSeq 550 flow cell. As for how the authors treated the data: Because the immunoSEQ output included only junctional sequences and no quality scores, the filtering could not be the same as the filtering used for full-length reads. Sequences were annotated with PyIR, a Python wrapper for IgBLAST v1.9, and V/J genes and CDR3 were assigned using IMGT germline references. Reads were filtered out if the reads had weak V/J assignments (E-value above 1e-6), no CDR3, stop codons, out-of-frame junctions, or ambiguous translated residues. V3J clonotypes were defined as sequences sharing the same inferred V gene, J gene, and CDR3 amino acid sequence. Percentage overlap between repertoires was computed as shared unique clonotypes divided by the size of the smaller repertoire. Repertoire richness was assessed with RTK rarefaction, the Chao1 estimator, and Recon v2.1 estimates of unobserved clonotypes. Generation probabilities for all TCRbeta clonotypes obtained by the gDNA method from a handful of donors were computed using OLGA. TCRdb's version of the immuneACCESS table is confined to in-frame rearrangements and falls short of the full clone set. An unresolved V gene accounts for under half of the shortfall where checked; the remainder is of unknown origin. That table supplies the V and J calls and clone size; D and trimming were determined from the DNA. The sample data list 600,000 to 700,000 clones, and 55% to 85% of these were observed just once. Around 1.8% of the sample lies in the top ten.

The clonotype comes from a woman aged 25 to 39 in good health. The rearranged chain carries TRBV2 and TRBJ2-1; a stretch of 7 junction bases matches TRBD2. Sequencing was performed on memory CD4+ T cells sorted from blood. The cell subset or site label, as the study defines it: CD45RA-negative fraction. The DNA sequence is TGTGCCAGCAGGGGTGGGACTACAAGTGACCCGGAGCAGTTCTTC. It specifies CASRGGTTSDPEQFF.